This TCR beta chain was documented in a study of T cell responses to AZD1222 COVID-19 vaccine. The repertoire was sequenced with immunoSEQ multiplex PCR; TCRdb's copy has only in-frame clones and lacks some. Among roughly 140,000 clones listed, 90% to 95% were seen once. CDR3 size: 15 residues. General study findings and limits: Most donors were white British and more were female, and clonal diversity was possibly underestimated. All repertoire sampling was performed exclusively after the peak T cell response. Close to half of spike-specific TCRs reportedly recognize unmutated variant regions. Spike-spanning, vaccine-associated CD4 TCRs were dominant at 160-218 and 743-854.

A word on this clone: Its antigen is as yet unknown.

The sequence came from an adult in good health. This specimen consisted of peripheral blood, obtained on day 0 of MenACWY control vaccination. This sequence joins TRBV1 and TRBJ1-1. TRBV1 is listed as a pseudogene. The CDR3 coding sequence is TGCACCAGCAGCGCTACGGGGGCCCGGGAGACTGAAGCTTTCTTT. Its translation is CTSSATGARETEAFF.